The present T cell receptor (beta chain) was sequenced within a study of human CD8 memory T cell subsets. Judged by frequency, this clonotype is medium-sized (0.01 to 0.1%). TCR beta libraries were made by UMI-labeled 5' RACE. TCRdb reanalyzed the 5' RACE reads and collapses them to one entry per CDR3 protein, without DNA. The table lists around 11,000 distinct CDR3 sequences. The starting material, duplicate vials of around 140,000 sorted CD8+ T cells per subset, provided the RNA. Sequences were obtained from CD8+ T cells from PBMCs. The sequence came from a human donor in good health.

CDR3 amino acids: CASSTLAGEPDTQYF. This chain links TRBV19 with TRBJ2-3; with no DNA, the TCRdb D assignment of TRBD2 cannot be verified. Germline CDR1 and CDR2: LNHDA and SQIVND (reference sequence). The length of the CDR3 is 15 residues.